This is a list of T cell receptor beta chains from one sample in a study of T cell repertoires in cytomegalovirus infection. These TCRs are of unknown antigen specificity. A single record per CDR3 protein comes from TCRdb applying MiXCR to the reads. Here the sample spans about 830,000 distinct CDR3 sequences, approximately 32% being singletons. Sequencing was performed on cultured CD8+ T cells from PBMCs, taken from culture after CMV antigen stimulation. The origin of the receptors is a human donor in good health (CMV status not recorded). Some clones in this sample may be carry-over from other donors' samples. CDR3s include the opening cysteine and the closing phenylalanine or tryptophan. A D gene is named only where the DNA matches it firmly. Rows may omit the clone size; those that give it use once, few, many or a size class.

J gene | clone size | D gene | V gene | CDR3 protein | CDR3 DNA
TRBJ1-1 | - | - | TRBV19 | CASRLTGMNTESFF | TGTGCCAGTAGGCTCACAGGGATGAACACTGAATCTTTCTTT
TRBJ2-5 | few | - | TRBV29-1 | CSVEDQENNYQETQYF | TGCAGCGTTGAAGATCAGGAGAACAACTACCAAGAGACCCAGTACTTC
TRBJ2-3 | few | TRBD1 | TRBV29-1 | CSVTGTATDTQYF | TGCAGCGTCACCGGGACAGCCACAGATACGCAGTATTTT
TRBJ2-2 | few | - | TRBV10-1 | CASSLNRAGELFF | TGCGCCAGCAGCCTGAATAGGGCCGGGGAGCTGTTTTTT
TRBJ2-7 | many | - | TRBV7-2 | CASSWNRDFLEEQYF | TGTGCCAGCAGCTGGAACCGGGACTTTCTGGAGGAGCAGTACTTC
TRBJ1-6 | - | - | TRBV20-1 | CSAPLEEGSYNSPLHF | TGCAGTGCTCCATTGGAGGAGGGCTCCTATAATTCACCCCTCCACTTT
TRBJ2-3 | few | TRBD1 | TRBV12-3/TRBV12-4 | CASSDRGDTQYF | TGTGCCAGCAGCGACAGGGGAGATACGCAGTATTTT
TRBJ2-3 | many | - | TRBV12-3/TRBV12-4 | CASSGNTDTQYF | TGTGCCAGCAGTGGAAACACAGATACGCAGTATTTT
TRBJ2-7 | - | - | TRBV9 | CASSVGVGFGYNEQYF | TGTGCCAGCAGCGTAGGCGTGGGTTTCGGATACAATGAGCAGTACTTC
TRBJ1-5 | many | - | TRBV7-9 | CASSSSGADQPQHF | TGTGCCAGCAGCTCCTCGGGGGCTGATCAGCCCCAGCATTTT
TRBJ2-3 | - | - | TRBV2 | CASSARSRADTQYF | TGTGCCAGCAGCGCCCGGAGTAGAGCAGATACGCAGTATTTT
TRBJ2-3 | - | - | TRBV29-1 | CSGTGDTQYF | TGCAGCGGTACAGGTGATACGCAGTATTTT
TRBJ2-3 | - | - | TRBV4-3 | CASSQDIADTQYF | TGCGCCAGCAGCCAAGATATAGCGGATACGCAGTATTTT
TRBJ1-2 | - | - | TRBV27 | CASSLVGSQYGYTF | TGTGCCAGCAGTTTAGTCGGGAGCCAGTATGGCTACACCTTC
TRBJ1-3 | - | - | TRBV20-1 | CSADDRFYYGNTIYF | TGCAGTGCGGATGACAGGTTTTACTACGGAAACACCATATATTTT
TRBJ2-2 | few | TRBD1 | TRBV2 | CASPTDRGEAGELFF | TGTGCCAGCCCCACAGACAGGGGAGAGGCCGGGGAGCTGTTTTTT
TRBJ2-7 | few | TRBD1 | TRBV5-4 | CASSLVDRAYEQYF | TGTGCCAGCAGCTTGGTTGACAGGGCCTACGAGCAGTACTTC
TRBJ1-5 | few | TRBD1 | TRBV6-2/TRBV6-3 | CASRLGQDAGPQHF | TGTGCCAGCAGGCTGGGACAGGATGCGGGACCCCAGCATTTT
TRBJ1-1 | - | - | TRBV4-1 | CASSLRVGSVGTEAFF | TGTGCCAGCAGCCTAAGGGTGGGCAGCGTGGGTACTGAAGCTTTCTTT
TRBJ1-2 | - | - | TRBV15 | CATFGVGYGYTF | TGTGCCACCTTTGGGGTTGGCTATGGCTACACCTTC
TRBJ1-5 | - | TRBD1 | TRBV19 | CASSPRGQDIYSNQPQHF | TGTGCCAGTAGTCCCCGGGGACAGGACATTTATAGCAATCAGCCCCAGCATTTT
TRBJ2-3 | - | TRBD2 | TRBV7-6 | CASSPRLADTDTQYF | TGTGCCAGCAGCCCCCGACTAGCTGACACAGATACGCAGTATTTT
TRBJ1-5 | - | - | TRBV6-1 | CASSYRGINQPQHF | TGTGCCAGCAGTTATAGGGGAATCAATCAGCCCCAGCATTTT
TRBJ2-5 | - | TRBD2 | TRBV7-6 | CASSSPPLALQETQYF | TGTGCCAGCAGCTCACCACCACTAGCGCTCCAAGAGACCCAGTACTTC
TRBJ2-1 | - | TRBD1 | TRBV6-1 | CASSGTGGYNEQFF | TGTGCCAGCAGTGGGACAGGGGGATACAATGAGCAGTTCTTC
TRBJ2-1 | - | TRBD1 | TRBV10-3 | CAISDSKPGQVF | TGTGCCATCAGTGACTCGAAACCGGGACAGGTCTTC
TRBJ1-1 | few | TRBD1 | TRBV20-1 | CSARDGQGDTEAFF | TGCAGTGCTAGAGATGGGCAGGGGGACACTGAAGCTTTCTTT
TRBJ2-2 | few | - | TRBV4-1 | CASSQGHYTGELFF | TGCGCCAGCAGCCAAGGCCATTACACCGGGGAGCTGTTTTTT
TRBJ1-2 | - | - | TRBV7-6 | CASSSRQDLNYGYTF | TGTGCCAGCAGCTCCAGACAGGACCTTAACTATGGCTACACCTTC
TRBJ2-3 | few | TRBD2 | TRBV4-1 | CASSQVERGDDTQYF | TGCGCCAGCAGCCAAGTTGAGCGGGGGGATGATACGCAGTATTTT
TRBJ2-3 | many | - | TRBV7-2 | CASSYRHKGGTDTQYF | TGTGCCAGCAGCTACCGACATAAGGGCGGAACAGATACGCAGTATTTT
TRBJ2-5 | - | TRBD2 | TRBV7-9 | CASSPGTSGKGQETQYF | TGTGCCAGCAGCCCCGGGACTAGCGGGAAAGGGCAAGAGACCCAGTACTTC
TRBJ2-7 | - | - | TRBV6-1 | CATSWTVSYEQYF | TGTGCCACCTCTTGGACAGTCTCCTACGAGCAGTACTTC
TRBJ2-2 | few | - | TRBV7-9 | CASSLAQGSGELFF | TGTGCCAGCAGCTTAGCGCAAGGGTCCGGGGAGCTGTTTTTT
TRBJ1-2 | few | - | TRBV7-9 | CASRPTGQGRRNYGYTF | TGTGCCAGCAGGCCTACGGGACAAGGGCGTCGTAACTATGGCTACACCTTC